The 4 T cell receptor beta chains given below trace back to one sample, sequenced in a study of blood T cell repertoires in COVID-19. Profiling relied on immunoSEQ multiplex PCR, and the TCRdb table lists in-frame clones only, not all of them. The data show roughly 230,000 clones, about 91% seen once. Sequenced input: peripheral blood. All receptors come from a woman aged 40 to 50 who had recovered from COVID-19.

This clone was detected only once. The V call is TRBV12-3 or TRBV12-4, the J call TRBJ1-1, with a tentative D call TRBD1 (5 bases). V dropped 0 bases and J dropped 10 bases, with 9 bases sitting between them. The CDR3 length is 12 residues. For the CDR3, the DNA is TGTGCCAGCAGTTTAGCGGGGGGAGTAGCTTTCTTT. Translation gives CASSLAGGVAFF.

The V call is TRBV10-2, the J call TRBJ1-5; TRBD1 agrees at 7 bases. Trimming cost V 6 bases and J 0 bases; bases outside gene matches: 5. Germline V gene data show CDR1 as WSHSY and CDR2 as SAAADI. The length of the CDR3 is 15 residues. Here the CDR3 DNA reads TGCGCCAGCAGAGAGGACAGGTATAGCAATCAGCCCCAGCATTTT. Translated: CASREDRYSNQPQHF.

Of note for this clone: Additional DNA sequences in this sample encode the identical CDR3. The V and J genes are TRBV12-3 or TRBV12-4 and TRBJ1-2, with a tentative D call TRBD1 (5 bases). V lost 1 base to trimming and J lost 2 bases, with 5 bases between them. The CDR3 is 13 amino acids. CDR3: CASSLGQNYGYTF. CDR3 in DNA: TGTGCCAGCAGTTTAGGACAGAACTATGGCTACACCTTC.

J is TRBJ2-4 and V is TRBV4-1; TRBD2 matches 9 bases. CDR3 length equals 20 residues. The ends lost 4 bases at V and 1 base at J; junction bases unmatched: 17. The germline gives CDR1 MGHRA, CDR2 YSYEKL. CDR3 DNA: TGCGCCAGCAGCCGCGCCTGGGGGGCTAGCGGGGATGTTGCCAAAAACATTCAGTACTTC. Translating gives CASSRAWGASGDVAKNIQYF.